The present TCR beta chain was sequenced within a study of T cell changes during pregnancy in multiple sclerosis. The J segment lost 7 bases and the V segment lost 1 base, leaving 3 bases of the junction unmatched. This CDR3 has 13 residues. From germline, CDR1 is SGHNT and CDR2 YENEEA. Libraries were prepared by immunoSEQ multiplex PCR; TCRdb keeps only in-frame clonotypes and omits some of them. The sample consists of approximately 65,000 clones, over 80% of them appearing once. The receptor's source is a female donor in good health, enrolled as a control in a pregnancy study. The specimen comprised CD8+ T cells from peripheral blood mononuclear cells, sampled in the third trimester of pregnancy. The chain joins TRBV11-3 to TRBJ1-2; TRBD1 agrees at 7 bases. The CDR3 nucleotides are TGTGCCAGCAGCTTAGGGGACAGCCTTGGCTACACCTTC. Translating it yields CASSLGDSLGYTF.